This T cell receptor (beta chain) came from a study of post-analysis software for immune sequencing data. Study results and caveats: There were several TRBV segments more frequent in patients than controls, and TRBV5-6, TRBV5-1 and TRBV20-1 were among them.

V shed 3 bases and J 2 bases; nucleotides not matched to a gene: 4. This CDR3 is built from 16 residues. CDR1 is SGHRS, CDR2 YFSETQ, per germline. Unique molecular identifiers had been added to the TCR beta cDNA libraries. TCRdb re-called the PCR reads through MiXCR, storing one row per CDR3 protein. The table lists a few hundred thousand distinct CDR3 sequences, 40% to 55% of them singletons. Points on this clonotype: Its antigen is unknown.

Input material: blood. The TCR originated in a girl between 5 and 17 years old with multiple sclerosis. The rearrangement uses TRBV5-1 and TRBJ2-1, with 11 positions matching TRBD2. The CDR3 loop reads CASSSIAGGPYNEQFF. The CDR3 DNA reads as TGCGCCAGCAGCTCTATAGCGGGAGGGCCCTACAATGAGCAGTTCTTC.